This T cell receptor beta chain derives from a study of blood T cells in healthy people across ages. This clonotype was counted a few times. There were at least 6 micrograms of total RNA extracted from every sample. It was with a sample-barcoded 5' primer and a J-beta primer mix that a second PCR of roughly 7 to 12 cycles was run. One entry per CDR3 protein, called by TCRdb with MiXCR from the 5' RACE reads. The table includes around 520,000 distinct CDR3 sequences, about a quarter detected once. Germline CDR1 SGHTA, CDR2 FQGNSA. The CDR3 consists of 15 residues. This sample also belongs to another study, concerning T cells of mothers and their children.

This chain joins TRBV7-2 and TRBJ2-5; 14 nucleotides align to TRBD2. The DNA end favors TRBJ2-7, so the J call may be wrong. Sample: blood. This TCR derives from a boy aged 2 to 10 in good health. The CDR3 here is CASCRLAGGPYEQYF. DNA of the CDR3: TGTGCCAGCTGCCGACTAGCGGGAGGGCCCTACGAGCAGTACTTC.